This T cell receptor (beta chain) was captured in a study of blood T cell repertoires in COVID-19. Across about 22 US areas, participants ranged in age from roughly 18 to 95 years. All recovered Cohort 3 donors got two negative PCRs, got clearance, or saw symptom resolution. In the case of this clone: The identical CDR3 is also encoded by other nucleotide sequences in the sample.

The CDR3 runs to 13 residues. With V trimmed by 3 bases and J by 3 bases, 2 bases remained unmatched. Germline CDR1 MDHEN, CDR2 SYDVKM. Produced via immunoSEQ multiplex PCR; TCRdb's table is partial and in-frame only. The table lists about 170,000 clones, roughly 88% of them singletons, with 15% in the top ten. The chain is built from TRBV28 and TRBJ2-7, with 7 bases matching TRBD1. Sequencing was carried out using PBMCs or T cells enriched from blood (not recorded which). This clonotype was obtained from a man aged 50 to 59 who had recovered from COVID-19. In DNA form, the CDR3 reads TGTGCCAGCAGTTTGGCAGGGGGCTACGAGCAGTACTTC. Translating gives CASSLAGGYEQYF.